A selection of T cell receptor beta chains follows, all from one sample in a study of shared clonotypes between healthy human individuals. Produced via immunoSEQ multiplex PCR; TCRdb's table is partial and in-frame only. Of 950,000 to 1,300,000 clones listed, about 80% are singletons. Sequences were obtained from memory CD4+ T cells sorted from blood. The receptors come from a man aged 18 to 30 in good health. Both conserved end residues are part of each CDR3. Each record gives: J gene, D gene, clone size, V gene, CDR3 length, CDR3 DNA, CDR3 protein. A D gene is named only where the DNA matches it firmly. Clone size appears in some rows only: once, few, many, or a class for an expanded clone.

j_call: TRBJ2-2; d_call: TRBD2; clone_size: once; v_call: TRBV30; cdr3_length: 15; cdr3_nt: TGTGCCTGGATTCTGAGGAGCGGGAGGACCGGGGAGCTGTTTTTT; cdr3_aa: CAWILRSGRTGELFF
j_call: TRBJ1-5; d_call: TRBD1; clone_size: -; v_call: TRBV10-2; cdr3_length: 19; cdr3_nt: TGCGCCAGCAGTGAGCGGGGAGTGGGGACAGGGGGCGCAGGTCAGCCCCAGCATTTT; cdr3_aa: CASSERGVGTGGAGQPQHF
j_call: TRBJ1-3; d_call: -; clone_size: -; v_call: TRBV18; cdr3_length: 14; cdr3_nt: TGTGCCAGCTCACCAGGAGGAGCTGGAAACACCATATATTTT; cdr3_aa: CASSPGGAGNTIYF
j_call: TRBJ1-5; d_call: -; clone_size: -; v_call: TRBV1; cdr3_length: 16; cdr3_nt: TGCACCAGCAGCCAAGGACAGCCACATAGCAATCAGCCCCAGCATTTT; cdr3_aa: CTSSQGQPHSNQPQHF
j_call: TRBJ2-1; d_call: TRBD2; clone_size: -; v_call: TRBV6-1; cdr3_length: 15; cdr3_nt: TGTGCCAGCAGCCCACTAGCGGGGGACTACAATGAGCAGTTCTTC; cdr3_aa: CASSPLAGDYNEQFF
j_call: TRBJ2-5; d_call: -; clone_size: -; v_call: TRBV2; cdr3_length: 12; cdr3_nt: TGTGCCAGCAGTGATGGCGGGTGGACCCAGTACTTC; cdr3_aa: CASSDGGWTQYF
j_call: TRBJ1-1; d_call: -; clone_size: -; v_call: TRBV5-4; cdr3_length: 14; cdr3_nt: TGTGCCAGCAGCCCTACGGGAGCGAAGACTGAAGCTTTCTTT; cdr3_aa: CASSPTGAKTEAFF
j_call: TRBJ1-1; d_call: -; clone_size: -; v_call: TRBV6-5; cdr3_length: 14; cdr3_nt: TGTGCCAGTCCCAAGTTCGGGGCTCGGACTGAAGCTTTCTTT; cdr3_aa: CASPKFGARTEAFF
j_call: TRBJ2-3; d_call: -; clone_size: -; v_call: TRBV27; cdr3_length: 17; cdr3_nt: TGTGCCAGCAGACGTCTCACCCATTCGGGAAACACAGATACGCAGTATTTT; cdr3_aa: CASRRLTHSGNTDTQYF
j_call: TRBJ1-1; d_call: -; clone_size: -; v_call: TRBV5-1; cdr3_length: 15; cdr3_nt: TGCGCCAGCAGCTCAAATCCGGGAGCCAACACTGAAGCTTTCTTT; cdr3_aa: CASSSNPGANTEAFF
j_call: TRBJ1-2; d_call: TRBD1; clone_size: -; v_call: TRBV6-1; cdr3_length: 14; cdr3_nt: TGTGCCAGCAGTGAAGCGGGGACAGGGAATGGCTACACCTTC; cdr3_aa: CASSEAGTGNGYTF
j_call: TRBJ1-5; d_call: TRBD1; clone_size: few; v_call: TRBV5-1; cdr3_length: 14; cdr3_nt: TGCGCCAGCAGCGAGACAGGGAGCAATCAGCCCCAGCATTTT; cdr3_aa: CASSETGSNQPQHF
j_call: TRBJ1-6; d_call: -; clone_size: -; v_call: TRBV6-6; cdr3_length: 14; cdr3_nt: TGTGCCAGCAGTCCTGGACGGGTTAATTCACCCCTCCACTTT; cdr3_aa: CASSPGRVNSPLHF
j_call: TRBJ2-5; d_call: -; clone_size: -; v_call: TRBV12-5; cdr3_length: 11; cdr3_nt: TGTGCTAGTGGTTTGATAGAGACCCAGTACTTC; cdr3_aa: CASGLIETQYF
j_call: TRBJ2-2; d_call: -; clone_size: once; v_call: TRBV11-2; cdr3_length: 15; cdr3_nt: TGTGCCAGCAGCCTAAGGGGGAAGGACACCGGGGAGCTGTTTTTT; cdr3_aa: CASSLRGKDTGELFF